This T cell receptor beta chain was identified during a study of tumor-infiltrating lymphocytes in primary liver carcinoma. Study in general: Patients were both men and women, whose ages ran from 30 to 69 years. Study outcomes and limitations: In the absence of sorting, bulk samples left CD4+ and CD8+ repertoires uncompared.

TCR beta cDNA came from about 470 ng total RNA, primed with a constant-region primer. Three-round nested multiplex PCR performed with slightly modified ARM-PCR produced the TCR beta libraries. TCRdb reprocessed the multiplex PCR reads with MiXCR, giving one entry per CDR3 protein. The sample lists approximately 300,000 distinct CDR3 sequences; around three fifths were seen once. About this clonotype itself: Its antigen is unknown.

It was unsorted whole blood that yielded blood RNA, and germline DNA was also extracted. The sequence derives from a middle-aged man with primary liver carcinoma and hepatitis B virus infection. The sample comprised peripheral blood.

The CDR3 DNA follows: TGTGCCAGCAGAGAAAGCGTGTTTCACTTAACGAGCTCCTACGAGCAGTACTTC. Its protein is CASRESVFHLTSSYEQYF. This sequence joins TRBV6-1 and TRBJ2-7; D is ambiguous. Germline-derived CDR1 and CDR2 are MNHNS and SASEGT. The V and J ends lost 6 bases and 0 bases respectively, with 24 bases between them. There are 18 residues in the CDR3.